This entry describes one T cell receptor (beta chain). The CDR3 is made up of 13 amino acids. Germline CDR1 reads SEHNR; CDR2 reads FQNEAQ (reference sequence). V was shortened by 5 bases and J by 8 bases, with 10 bases between the two germline ends. This specimen belongs to a study of OX40 agonist ivuxolimab in advanced cancers. About the research overall: Prior anti-PD-1, anti-PD-L1 or anti-CTLA-4 therapy was allowed; roughly 40% had some.

The data were produced by immunoSEQ multiplex PCR, yet TCRdb's version contains in-frame clones alone and is incomplete. The data contain tens of thousands of clones, approximately 84% of them singletons. The sample was CD4+ or CD8+ T cells sorted from blood, taken in a trial of the OX40 agonist ivuxolimab. The chain links TRBV7-9 to TRBJ1-6; D gene unclear. The receptor's source is an adult with an advanced solid tumor such as melanoma, head and neck, liver or kidney cancer. The CDR3 DNA reads TGTGCCAGCAGCACGGACTGGGATTCACCCCTCCACTTT. It translates to CASSTDWDSPLHF.